A single sample is the source of the 9 T cell receptor beta chains below, sequenced in a study of response to subunit inactivated influenza vaccine. TCRdb used MiXCR to reprocess the RT-PCR reads, holding one entry per CDR3 protein. The top ten clones hold 9.5% to 13% of a sample with hundreds of thousands of distinct CDR3 sequences, approximately 14% of them seen once. Material: PBMCs from blood, obtained about 13 days after vaccination. The receptors stem from a man in his fifties or sixties who received an inactivated influenza vaccine.

V usage is TRBV29-1 and J usage is TRBJ1-2, with a tentative D call TRBD1 (6 bases). There are 13 residues in the CDR3. In germline, CDR1 is SQVTM, CDR2 ANQGSEA. The chain's CDR3 is CTILGGPDYGYTF. As DNA, the CDR3 is TGCACCATCCTCGGGGGGCCTGACTATGGCTACACCTTC. The whole variable domain, filled in from reference TRBV29-1 and TRBJ1-2, reads SAVISQKPSRDICQRGTSLTIQCQVDSQVTMMFWYRQQPGQSLTLIATANQGSEATYESGFVIDKFPISRPNLTFSTLTVSNMSPEDSSIYLCTILGGPDYGYTFGSGTRLTVV.

The chain couples TRBV12-3 or TRBV12-4 to TRBJ1-2, with TRBD1 matching 11 bases. The CDR3 loop spans 15 amino acids. With V trimmed by 3 bases and J by 8 bases, 8 bases remained unmatched. This CDR3 is CASSLVGQGAGGYTF. The CDR3 DNA reads as TGTGCCAGCAGTTTGGTTGGACAGGGGGCAGGCGGCTACACCTTC.

The chain recombines TRBV18 with TRBJ1-1; unclear D gene. The CDR3 covers 11 residues. The germline V and J ends were trimmed by 4 bases and 8 bases, with 8 bases remaining between them. From germline, CDR1 is KGHSH and CDR2 LQKENI. The CDR3 is CASSQNLEAFF. Written as DNA, the CDR3 is TGTGCCAGCTCACAAAACCTAGAAGCTTTCTTT.

At least ten counts were recorded for this clonotype. V and J are TRBV7-9 and TRBJ2-1, with TRBD2 as a possible D gene (5 bases). The germline V gene encodes CDR1 SEHNR and CDR2 FQNEAQ (reference sequence). The V and J ends lost 5 bases and 0 bases respectively, with 11 bases between them. The CDR3 covers 15 residues. The CDR3 region has the DNA TGTGCCAGCAGCCCAACTAGGAGCTCCTACAATGAGCAGTTCTTC. Translating it yields CASSPTRSSYNEQFF.

This clonotype was seen repeatedly, ten times or more. The chain recombines TRBV28 with TRBJ1-2, with 12 bases identical to TRBD1. V lost 5 bases, J lost 8 bases, and 9 bases stayed unmatched. Per the germline V gene, CDR1 is MDHEN and CDR2 is SYDVKM. The CDR3 length is 15 residues. The CDR3 region has the DNA TGTGCCAGCAGTGGGGTGGGACAGGGGGCACCCGGCTACACCTTC. Its protein is CASSGVGQGAPGYTF.

This rearrangement joins TRBV19 to TRBJ2-3; weak D call: TRBD1 (6 bases). Germline CDR1 is LNHDA and CDR2 is SQIVND (reference sequence). The CDR3 is 15 residues long. V lost 2 bases, J lost 2 bases, and 11 bases lay in between. For the CDR3, the DNA is TGTGCCAGTAGTATACGGACAGCGGCCACAGATACGCAGTATTTT. Translating gives CASSIRTAATDTQYF.

This clonotype was detected many times. V and J are TRBV20-1 and TRBJ1-5, with D perhaps TRBD1 (5 bases). The V and J ends lost 5 bases and 5 bases respectively, with 13 bases between them. Per germline, CDR1 DFQATT and CDR2 SNEGSKA (reference sequence). This CDR3 spans 13 amino acids. Written as DNA, the CDR3 is TGCAGTGCTCCCAGGGAAAGGGATCAGCCCCAGCATTTT. It encodes CSAPRERDQPQHF.

The rearrangement links TRBV7-9 to TRBJ2-7; 7 bases map to TRBD2. V shed 4 bases, J shed 6 bases, and the junction held 9 bases outside the gene matches. The CDR3 consists of 14 residues. Germline loops: CDR1 SEHNR, CDR2 FQNEAQ (reference sequence). CDR3 sequence: CASSSLAGVTEQYF. Here the CDR3 DNA reads TGTGCCAGCAGCTCTTTAGCGGGTGTGACCGAGCAGTACTTC.

The rearrangement links TRBV4-2 to TRBJ1-1; D may be TRBD1 (5 bases). The length of the CDR3 is 17 residues. V shed 3 bases and J shed 0 bases, with 17 bases lying between them. The germline V gene encodes CDR1 LGHNA and CDR2 YNFKEQ. The CDR3 DNA is TGTGCCAGCAGCCATTCAGGCGGGGGTAGAGTGAACACTGAAGCTTTCTTT. It translates to CASSHSGGGRVNTEAFF.